The 27 T cell receptor beta chains below come from one sample, sequenced in a study of regulatory T cells in long-lasting Graves disease. Sequencing libraries for TCR beta were prepared with iRepertoire HTBI primers and Arm-PCR of CDR3 regions. MiXCR, applied by TCRdb to the multiplex PCR reads, yields one record per CDR3 protein. The table shows 520,000 or so distinct CDR3 sequences, with around 12% occurring only once. This sample's time point: newly diagnosed GD, antithyroid drugs for less than 3 months. Extracted PBMC RNA gave rise to the TCR library. The sample was also reused in another study, on T cells in Graves' hyperthyroidism and ophthalmopathy.

Sample: peripheral blood mononuclear cells (PBMCs), taken at new diagnosis, from a patient treated with antithyroid drugs. These receptors came from a woman in her 30s with Graves disease.

This clonotype has ten or more counts. The chain is built from TRBV7-2 and TRBJ1-5, with D perhaps TRBD1 (5 bases). The CDR3 has 18 amino acids. CDR1 is SGHTA, CDR2 FQGNSA, per germline. V lost 0 bases to trimming and J lost 0 bases, with 15 bases between them. CDR3 sequence reads: CASSLARVGEYSNQPQHF. CDR3 in DNA: TGTGCCAGCAGCTTAGCGCGTGTGGGGGAGTATAGCAATCAGCCCCAGCATTTT.

There are many counts of this clonotype. V is TRBV27 and J is TRBJ1-6; 9 positions agree with TRBD1. This CDR3 has 16 amino acids. The germline V gene encodes CDR1 MNHEY and CDR2 SMNVEV (reference sequence). The ends lost 6 bases at V and 9 bases at J; junction bases unmatched: 12. This CDR3 reads CASSLNPGTGTSPLHF. Here the CDR3 DNA reads TGTGCCAGCAGCCTAAATCCCGGGACAGGGACTTCACCCCTCCACTTT.

The chain recombines TRBV14 with TRBJ2-5; D call uncertain. The length of the CDR3 is 13 residues. From germline, CDR1 is SGHDN and CDR2 FVKESK. V lost 4 bases and J lost 1, with 7 bases in between. The CDR3 loop reads CASSRNTQETQYF. The CDR3 coding sequence is TGTGCCAGCAGCCGAAACACCCAAGAGACCCAGTACTTC.

This chain links TRBV7-9 with TRBJ2-1; 10 positions agree with TRBD2. This CDR3 has 15 residues. J gave up 3 bases and V 5 bases, and 4 bases lay outside the gene matches. Germline V gene sequence: CDR1 SEHNR, CDR2 FQNEAQ (reference sequence). CDR3 region: CASSLGTSDYNEQFF. CDR3 coding DNA: TGTGCCAGCAGCCTCGGGACTAGCGACTACAATGAGCAGTTCTTC.

This clonotype was seen repeatedly, ten times or more. The chain couples TRBV12-3 or TRBV12-4 to TRBJ2-2; D gene unclear. The CDR3 sequence is 13 residues long. V was pared by 4 bases and J by 1 base, with 4 bases between. Here the CDR3 DNA reads TGTGCCAGCAGTTCGGTGAACACCGGGGAGCTGTTTTTT. As protein: CASSSVNTGELFF.

This clonotype appeared many times. V usage is TRBV29-1 and J usage is TRBJ2-5; D possibly corresponds to TRBD1 (5 bases). This CDR3 is built from 12 residues. V lost 8 bases to trimming and J lost 4 bases, with 14 bases between them. Germline CDR1 SQVTM, CDR2 ANQGSEA. The CDR3 sequence is CSSWGPGETQYF. The CDR3 DNA reads as TGCAGCTCCTGGGGCCCTGGAGAGACCCAGTACTTC.

This clonotype was counted at least ten times. The CDR3 nucleotides are TGTGCCAGCAGTTTAAAGGATGAGCAGTTCTTC. Its translation is CASSLKDEQFF. V gene TRBV12-3 or TRBV12-4 combines with J gene TRBJ2-1; D gene ambiguous. Trimming shortened V by 2 bases and J by 8 bases, and 4 bases separated the two germline ends. The CDR3 runs 11 residues.

This clonotype was detected many times. The CDR3 sequence: CASSLASTSGHYEQYF. The CDR3 coding sequence is TGTGCCAGCAGCTTAGCGAGTACTAGCGGACACTACGAGCAGTACTTC. This rearrangement joins TRBV7-2 to TRBJ2-7; 8 nucleotides line up with TRBD2. In germline, CDR1 is SGHTA, CDR2 FQGNSA. J gave up 3 bases and V 0 bases, and 7 bases lay outside the gene matches. CDR3 length: 16 amino acids. Full variable domain (outside the CDR3, taken from reference TRBV7-2 and TRBJ2-7): GAGVSQSPSNKVTEKGKDVELRCDPISGHTALYWYRQSLGQGLEFLIYFQGNSAPDKSGLPSDRFSAERTGGSVSTLTIQRTQQEDSAVYLCASSLASTSGHYEQYFGPGTRLTVT.

This clonotype was counted many times. The rearrangement links TRBV27 to TRBJ2-5, with 10 bases lining up with TRBD2. The CDR3 spans 15 residues. V was pared by 6 bases and J by 0 bases, with 4 bases of the junction left unmatched. The V gene's germline CDR1 is MNHEY and CDR2 SMNVEV (reference sequence). The CDR3 sequence is CASSWTSGDQETQYF. The CDR3 nucleotides read TGTGCCAGCAGCTGGACTAGCGGCGACCAAGAGACCCAGTACTTC.

At least ten counts were recorded for this clonotype. The V gene is TRBV5-6, the J gene TRBJ2-7; no definite D call. Trimming took off 1 base at V and 6 bases at J, with 20 bases between the two ends. Per the germline V gene, CDR1 is SGHDT and CDR2 is YYEEEE. The CDR3 is made up of 16 amino acids. The CDR3 bases are TGTGCCAGCAGCTTGAGGCTTGGGAACGGGCTTGTCGAGCAGTACTTC. Its protein is CASSLRLGNGLVEQYF. The entire variable domain, with the rest obtained from reference TRBV5-6 and TRBJ2-7, is as follows: DAGVTQSPTHLIKTRGQQVTLRCSPKSGHDTVSWYQQALGQGPQFIFQYYEEEERQRGNFPDRFSGHQFPNYSSELNVNALLLGDSALYLCASSLRLGNGLVEQYFGPGTRLTVT.

This sequence joins TRBV10-2 and TRBJ2-1; D unclear. The CDR3 spans 15 residues. Trimming removed 7 bases at V and 3 bases at J, with 16 bases between. Germline V gene lookup returns CDR1 WSHSY and CDR2 SAAADI. This chain's CDR3 is CASKTGSLNYNEQFF. CDR3 DNA sequence: TGCGCCAGCAAGACGGGTTCCCTCAACTACAATGAGCAGTTCTTC.

The chain uses TRBV13 and TRBJ1-1, with D unclear. Between the trimmed V and J ends, which lost 2 bases and 7 bases, there was a span of 14 bases. Germline CDR1 is PRHDT and CDR2 is FYEKMQ (reference sequence). This CDR3 region has 14 residues. DNA of the CDR3: TGTGCCAGCAGCTTACTGGCCCGGAGCAGTGAAGCTTTCTTT. Protein: CASSLLARSSEAFF.

This clonotype was seen more than once but under ten times. The rearrangement joins TRBV13 to TRBJ2-2; TRBD2 matches at 11 bases. Trimming cost V 2 bases and J 0 bases; bases outside gene matches: 5. This CDR3 has 18 amino acids. Germline loops: CDR1 PRHDT, CDR2 FYEKMQ (reference sequence). Here the CDR3 reads CASSLTSGSFSNTGELFF. CDR3 bases: TGTGCCAGCAGCTTAACTAGCGGGAGCTTTTCGAACACCGGGGAGCTGTTTTTT.

At least ten counts were recorded for this clonotype. This chain joins TRBV11-2 and TRBJ2-5; 7 nucleotides agree with TRBD1. The CDR3 consists of 16 residues. Per the germline V gene, CDR1 is SGHAT and CDR2 is FQNNGV. V dropped 2 bases and J dropped 5; count of bases not matched to a gene: 11. The CDR3, as DNA: TGTGCCAGCAGCTTAAGAGGGGGCGCAGGGGGTGAGACCCAGTACTTC. Protein product: CASSLRGGAGGETQYF. Together with reference TRBV11-2 and TRBJ2-5, the CDR3 gives the full variable domain: EAGVAQSPRYKIIEKRQSVAFWCNPISGHATLYWYQQILGQGPKLLIQFQNNGVVDDSQLPKDRFSAERLKGVDSTLKIQPAKLEDSAVYLCASSLRGGAGGETQYFGPGTRLLVL.

This clonotype was detected only a few times. The chain uses TRBV19 and TRBJ1-2; D is ambiguous. This CDR3 region has 11 residues. CDR1 is LNHDA and CDR2 is SQIVND in the germline V gene (reference sequence). V was pared by 6 bases and J by 6 bases, with 8 bases between. The CDR3 loop is CASSNKNGYTF. The CDR3 DNA reads TGTGCCAGTAGCAACAAGAATGGCTACACCTTC.

This clonotype showed up just a few times. The junction and the germline gene differ at one end; a read error may be behind it. The chain recombines TRBV10-2 with TRBJ1-4; unclear D gene. This CDR3 is built from 13 residues. Germline V gives CDR1 WSHSY, CDR2 SAAADI. The CDR3 DNA follows: TGCACCAGCAGTGAACGGTATAATGAAAAACTGTTTTTT. It is translated as CTSSERYNEKLFF.

This clonotype was observed at least ten times. The chain couples TRBV6-9 to TRBJ2-1, with 10 positions matching TRBD1. Germline V gene data show CDR1 as MNHGY and CDR2 as SVAAGI. There are 18 residues in the CDR3. With V trimmed by 2 bases and J by 8 bases, 15 bases remained unmatched. CDR3 sequence (DNA): TGTGCCAGCAGTTATCCAAACCGGGGACAGGGGTGGATAGATGAGCAGTTCTTC. Residues: CASSYPNRGQGWIDEQFF.

This clonotype showed up many times. The chain recombines TRBV29-1 with TRBJ2-3; 10 positions match TRBD1. With 6 bases clipped from V and 2 bases from J, the junction kept 2 bases outside the gene matches. This CDR3 spans 13 amino acids. The germline V gene encodes CDR1 SQVTM and CDR2 ANQGSEA. CDR3 in amino acids: CSVDRGHTDTQYF. The CDR3 bases are TGCAGCGTAGACAGGGGGCACACAGATACGCAGTATTTT.

This clonotype was observed many times. In nucleotides, the CDR3 is TGTGCCAGCAGCAGCTCGAACACTGAAGCTTTCTTT. It specifies CASSSSNTEAFF. The V and J genes are TRBV7-9 and TRBJ1-1; D is uncertain. V was cut by 5 bases and J by 1 base, with 5 bases left in between. The V gene's germline CDR1 is SEHNR and CDR2 FQNEAQ (reference sequence). The CDR3 is 12 residues long.

This chain links TRBV6-1 with TRBJ2-1; TRBD1 or TRBD2 may be the D gene (5 bases each). The ends were cut back, 5 bases at V and 4 bases at J, with 15 bases in the middle. The CDR3 is made up of 15 amino acids. The germline V gene has CDR1 MNHNS and CDR2 SASEGT. CDR3 DNA sequence: TGTGCCAGCAGTCCCCACGGGGCGCATTACAATGAGCAGTTCTTC. This gives the protein CASSPHGAHYNEQFF.

J is TRBJ2-1 and V is TRBV10-3, with 11 bases lining up with TRBD1. Unmatched junction bases numbered 4, after V lost 5 bases and J lost 7 bases. Germline V lookup: CDR1 ENHRY, CDR2 SYGVKD. This CDR3 contains 14 residues. In nucleotides, the CDR3 is TGTGCCATCAGTCTTGGACAGGGGGCAAATGAGCAGTTCTTC. Translation: CAISLGQGANEQFF.

This clonotype was recorded at least ten times. This chain joins TRBV2 and TRBJ1-1; weak D call: TRBD1 (6 bases). This CDR3 region has 14 residues. The germline V gene encodes CDR1 SNHLY and CDR2 FYNNEI. V lost 8 bases to trimming and J lost 1 base, with 14 bases between them. The CDR3, as DNA: TGTGCCAGCCCAGAGGACAGAGAGAACACTGAAGCTTTCTTT. It is translated as CASPEDRENTEAFF.

This clonotype was observed at least ten times. The rearrangement links TRBV20-1 to TRBJ2-7; 7 bases are shared with TRBD2. V was pared by 3 bases and J by 3 bases, with 14 bases of the junction left unmatched. The germline V gene encodes CDR1 DFQATT and CDR2 SNEGSKA (reference sequence). The CDR3 loop spans 16 amino acids. This CDR3 is CSARGGSEGSYYEQYF. The CDR3 DNA sequence: TGCAGTGCTAGGGGGGGGTCCGAGGGCTCCTACTACGAGCAGTACTTC.

This clonotype was counted a few times. V is TRBV20-1 and J is TRBJ2-5, with 7 bases identical to TRBD2. This CDR3 contains 11 residues. Germline V gives CDR1 DFQATT, CDR2 SNEGSKA (reference sequence). The CDR3 DNA follows: TGCAGCGGGGGAGGGTCAGAGACCCAGTACTTC. It translates to CSGGGSETQYF.

This clonotype has at least ten counts. This chain connects TRBV19 to TRBJ1-2; TRBD1 matches 7 bases. CDR1 and CDR2 from the germline V gene are LNHDA and SQIVND (reference sequence). The CDR3 length is 13 residues. V dropped 5 bases and J dropped 8; count of bases not matched to a gene: 8. The CDR3, as DNA: TGTGCCAGTAGTCCAGTCAAGGGACAGGGCTACACCTTC. Translated: CASSPVKGQGYTF.

This clonotype was recorded many times. The chain links TRBV7-9 to TRBJ2-1; D uncertain. Trimming left V 1 base short and J 8 bases short, with 9 bases between. The CDR3 covers 13 residues. The V gene's germline CDR1 is SEHNR and CDR2 FQNEAQ (reference sequence). CDR3 DNA: TGTGCCAGCAGCTTAGGATCCGCGGATGAGCAGTTCTTC. Translating it yields CASSLGSADEQFF.

In its sample, this clonotype was seen many times. The V and J genes are TRBV6-7 and TRBJ1-2; 9 bases agree with TRBD1. TRBV6-7 is given ORF status, its function remaining uncertain. V shed 5 bases and J 2 bases; nucleotides not matched to a gene: 21. CDR3 length equals 20 residues. CDR3 bases: TGTGCCAGCAGTCCCCGGGACAGGGAAGGAAAAAGTCGGGACAACTATGGCTACACCTTC. It encodes CASSPRDREGKSRDNYGYTF.